Below are 9 T cell receptor beta chains sequenced from a single sample in a study of control samples from healthy donors and cancer patients (dated by TCRdb to the early 2020s). Preparation of the library involved the immunoSEQ multiplex PCR assay. In TCRdb, the immuneACCESS table is reduced to in-frame sequences with V and J assigned. These tables do not hold every clone; where another copy was compared, an unresolved V gene accounts for under half, and the others remain unexplained. The sample data list 210,000 or so clones, and about 90% of these were observed just once. Of the sample, about 1.7% falls within the top ten clones. The sample taken for sequencing was blood. Receptors originate from a man under 40 in good health.

V gene TRBV4-2 combines with J gene TRBJ2-1, with 13 bases lining up with TRBD2. Germline CDR1 LGHNA, CDR2 YNFKEQ. The ends lost 1 base at V and 7 bases at J; junction bases unmatched: 7. This CDR3 is built from 17 residues. The CDR3 region is CASSQVTSGGHGNEQFF. CDR3 nucleotide sequence: TGTGCCAGCAGCCAAGTGACTAGCGGGGGGCACGGGAATGAGCAGTTCTTC.

The CDR3 loop is CASSPGTLGEQYF. DNA for the CDR3: TGTGCCAGCTCACCCGGGACTCTTGGCGAGCAGTACTTC. The chain is built from TRBV18 and TRBJ2-7, with a tentative D call TRBD2 (6 bases). The CDR3 length is 13 residues. The V gene lost 3 bases and the J gene lost 6 bases, with 12 bases spanning the gap. Germline values: CDR1 KGHSH, CDR2 LQKENI.

The chain employs TRBV6-2 or TRBV6-3 and TRBJ1-4; possible D gene TRBD1, 6 bases. The germline gives CDR1 MNHEY, CDR2 SVGEGT. The V and J ends lost 2 bases and 5 bases respectively, with 9 bases between them. The CDR3 is 14 amino acids. The CDR3 nucleotides are TGTGCCAGCAGTTACGGGGGCGGGAATGAAAAACTGTTTTTT. This sequence encodes CASSYGGGNEKLFF.

The V and J genes are TRBV18 and TRBJ2-3; the D is unclear. Germline CDR1 reads KGHSH; CDR2 reads LQKENI. The V and J ends lost 0 bases and 2 bases respectively, with 9 bases between them. The CDR3 runs to 15 residues. DNA of the CDR3: TGTGCCAGCTCACCACCCGGCGGAGCCACAGATACGCAGTATTTT. Translation: CASSPPGGATDTQYF.

The CDR3 loop is CASSTLARGEGSPLHF. For the CDR3, the DNA is TGCGCCAGCAGCACCCTAGCCCGGGGCGAGGGTTCACCCCTCCACTTT. The genes are TRBV5-1 and TRBJ1-6, with D possibly being TRBD1 (5 bases). Deletions cut 4 bases from V and 9 bases from J, with 20 bases between. Germline lookup yields CDR1 SGHRS and CDR2 YFSETQ. The CDR3 sequence is 16 residues long.

The J gene is TRBJ2-1, the V gene TRBV30, with 8 nucleotides matching TRBD1. The ends lost 3 bases at V and 9 bases at J; junction bases unmatched: 7. CDR1 is GTSNPN, CDR2 SVGIG, per germline (reference sequence). This CDR3 spans 13 amino acids. The CDR3 protein is CAWSPPGGREQFF. CDR3 coding DNA: TGTGCCTGGAGCCCCCCAGGGGGCCGTGAGCAGTTCTTC.

This rearrangement joins TRBV6-5 to TRBJ1-1; possibly TRBD1 for D (5 bases). CDR3 length equals 15 residues. Germline CDR1 reads MNHEY; CDR2 reads SVGAGI. Deletions cut 7 bases from V and 1 base from J, with 16 bases between. Here the CDR3 DNA reads TGTGCCAGCACCATTACAGGTAGAGGGAACACTGAAGCTTTCTTT. Translated, it gives CASTITGRGNTEAFF.

The chain couples TRBV11-2 to TRBJ1-3; 9 bases are a match to TRBD1. The CDR3 consists of 16 residues. V shed 1 base and J 3 bases; nucleotides not matched to a gene: 4. The germline V gene has CDR1 SGHAT and CDR2 FQNNGV. Here the CDR3 reads CASSLAGQGIGNTIYF. The CDR3 DNA reads as TGTGCCAGCAGCTTAGCGGGACAGGGTATTGGAAACACCATATATTTT.

This clone was detected only once. The CDR3 sequence: CASSHNQGNRISEAFF. CDR3 sequence (DNA): TGTGCCAGCAGCCATAATCAGGGTAACCGTATCTCTGAAGCTTTCTTT. This chain joins TRBV11-2 and TRBJ1-1, with D possibly TRBD1 on 5 matching bases. This CDR3 has 16 amino acids. Trimming left V 5 bases short and J 6 bases short, with 22 bases between. Germline assignment: CDR1 SGHAT and CDR2 FQNNGV.